The next 5 T cell receptor beta chains were all read from a single sample in a study of T cell responses to AZD1222 COVID-19 vaccine. Sequencing used immunoSEQ multiplex PCR; TCRdb keeps in-frame clones, though not all of them. Of about 270,000 clones in the sample, approximately 94% were seen once. The sample in question was peripheral blood, obtained 28 days after the second AZD1222 dose. The receptor source for this set is an adult who received the AZD1222 COVID-19 vaccine.

This chain uses TRBV28 with TRBJ1-6; a weak D match, TRBD1 (5 bases). V lost 6 bases, J lost 0 bases, and 18 bases lay in between. Germline loops: CDR1 MDHEN, CDR2 SYDVKM. The CDR3 loop spans 18 amino acids. Here the CDR3 DNA reads TGTGCCAGCAGCGGACACCTTCCCAGGAGCTCCTATAATTCACCCCTCCACTTT. This encodes CASSGHLPRSSYNSPLHF. The variable domain in full, with the rest retrieved from reference TRBV28 and TRBJ1-6, is DVKVTQSSRYLVKRTGEKVFLECVQDMDHENMFWYRQDPGLGLRLIYFSYDVKMKEKGDIPEGYSVSREKKERFSLILESASTNQTSMYLCASSGHLPRSSYNSPLHFGNGTRLTVT.

The J gene is TRBJ1-2, the V gene TRBV29-1; 9 bases map to TRBD1. Germline V CDR1 and CDR2: SQVTM, ANQGSEA. CDR3 length: 13 residues. Trimming at V came to 6 bases and at J to 7 bases, leaving 9 bases not matched to a gene. The CDR3 is CSVGQGSFGGYTF. The CDR3 DNA reads as TGCAGCGTCGGACAGGGGTCGTTTGGTGGCTACACCTTC.

The V call is TRBV18, the J call TRBJ2-1; tentative D call: TRBD2 (6 bases). The CDR3 has 16 amino acids. Germline-derived CDR1 and CDR2 are KGHSH and LQKENI. Trimming left V 3 bases short and J 0 bases short, with 12 bases between. CDR3 in amino acids: CASSPPSVSSYNEQFF. The CDR3 coding sequence is TGTGCCAGCTCACCTCCTAGCGTAAGCTCCTACAATGAGCAGTTCTTC.

This clone was observed once. This chain links TRBV5-1 with TRBJ2-2; 7 bases are a match to TRBD1. The V gene end was trimmed by 4 bases and the J gene end by 6 bases; junction bases not matched to a gene: 9. Germline V gene lookup returns CDR1 SGHRS and CDR2 YFSETQ. This CDR3 is 15 amino acids long. The CDR3, as DNA: TGCGCCAGCAGCCAATCGACAGGGAGTGCCGGGGAGCTGTTTTTT. Translating gives CASSQSTGSAGELFF.

The chain carries TRBV10-3 and TRBJ2-7; no definite D call. Germline V CDR1 and CDR2: ENHRY, SYGVKD. The CDR3 is made up of 13 amino acids. V was clipped by 5 bases and J by 2 bases, with 10 bases between them. CDR3 region: CAISPSEPYEQYF. For the CDR3, the DNA is TGTGCCATCAGTCCAAGCGAACCCTACGAGCAGTACTTC.